The entry that follows covers one TCR beta chain sequence. Its matching antigen is unknown. These data originate in a study of T cell responses to AZD1222 COVID-19 vaccine. Overall study results and limits: The donor group comprised mostly white British people and more females; the analysis possibly underestimated clonal diversity. Once two AZD1222 doses were given, Spike-specific TCR breadth and depth went up.

Produced via immunoSEQ multiplex PCR; TCRdb's table is partial and in-frame only. The sample lists around 150,000 clones, less than 95% seen once, with approximately 6.2% in the top ten. The CDR3 runs to 17 residues. The sequence was obtained from an adult who received the AZD1222 COVID-19 vaccine. V gene TRBV21-1 combines with J gene TRBJ1-5; the table's D call of TRBD1 was not tested on the DNA. TRBV21-1 is recorded as a pseudogene. The sequencing used peripheral blood, collected 28 days after the second AZD1222 dose. The CDR3 region has the DNA TGTGCCAGCAGCAAAGAAGATCCAGGGCCTAGCAATCAGCCCCAGCATTTT. Its translation: CASSKEDPGPSNQPQHF.